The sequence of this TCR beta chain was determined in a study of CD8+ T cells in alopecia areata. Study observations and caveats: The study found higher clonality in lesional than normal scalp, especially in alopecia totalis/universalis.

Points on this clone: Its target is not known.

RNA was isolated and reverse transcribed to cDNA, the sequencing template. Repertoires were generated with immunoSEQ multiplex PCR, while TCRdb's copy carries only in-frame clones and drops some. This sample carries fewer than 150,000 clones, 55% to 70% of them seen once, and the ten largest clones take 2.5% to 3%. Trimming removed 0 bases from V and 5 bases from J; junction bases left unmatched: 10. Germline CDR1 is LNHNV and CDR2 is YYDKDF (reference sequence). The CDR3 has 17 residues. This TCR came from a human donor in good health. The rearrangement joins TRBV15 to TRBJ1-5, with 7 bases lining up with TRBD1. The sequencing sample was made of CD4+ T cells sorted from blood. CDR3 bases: TGTGCCACCAGCAGAGATCTGGGGACAGCCACCTATCAGCCCCAGCATTTT. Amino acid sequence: CATSRDLGTATYQPQHF. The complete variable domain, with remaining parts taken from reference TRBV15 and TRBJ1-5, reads DAMVIQNPRYQVTQFGKPVTLSCSQTLNHNVMYWYQQKSSQAPKLLFHYYDKDFNNEADTPDNFQSRRPNTSFCFLDIRSPGLGDTAMYLCATSRDLGTATYQPQHFGDGTRLSIL.